This is a list of T cell receptor beta chains from one sample in a study of T cell changes during pregnancy in multiple sclerosis. Libraries were prepared by immunoSEQ multiplex PCR; TCRdb keeps only in-frame clonotypes and omits some of them. This sample has about 53,000 clones; around 90% occur once, and the top ten carry less than 0.6%. This specimen consisted of CD4+ T cells from peripheral blood mononuclear cells, obtained in the third trimester of pregnancy. Receptors originate from a female donor with multiple sclerosis, enrolled in a pregnancy study. CDR3s include the opening cysteine and the closing phenylalanine or tryptophan. The D gene is left open where the match is weak. Only part of the rows carry a size: once, few, many, or a class if the clone is expanded.

TRBV2	once	TRBJ1-2	.	TGTGCCAGCAGTAATCAGGCTAACTATGGCTACACCTTC	CASSNQANYGYTF
TRBV6-5	.	TRBJ2-3	.	TGTGCCAGCAGTTACGGAACGGGGGGCACAGATACGCAGTATTTT	CASSYGTGGTDTQYF
TRBV5-6	.	TRBJ2-4	.	TGTGCCAGCAGCTTACGGACACTAGCCAAAAACATTCAGTACTTC	CASSLRTLAKNIQYF
TRBV7-3	.	TRBJ2-2	TRBD1	TGTGCCAGCAGCTTAACCGGGACAGCGAACACCGGGGAGCTGTTTTTT	CASSLTGTANTGELFF
TRBV25-1	.	TRBJ1-2	TRBD1	TGTGCCAGCAGTGAATCTCCGACAGGGAGCCATGGCTACACCTTC	CASSESPTGSHGYTF
TRBV19	.	TRBJ2-1	.	TGTGCCAGTACCCTCGTCGCGGGGTTCACCTCCTACAATGAGCAGTTCTTC	CASTLVAGFTSYNEQFF
TRBV28	.	TRBJ1-6	TRBD1	TGTGCCAGCAGCTCAATTGGGACAGGGATTTCACCCCTCCACTTT	CASSSIGTGISPLHF
TRBV14	.	TRBJ2-3	.	TGTGCCAGCAGCCAACAACAGGTCACCTCCACAGATACGCAGTATTTT	CASSQQQVTSTDTQYF
TRBV19	.	TRBJ2-7	.	TGTGCCAGTAGTAGAGGCCCCGACAGCTCTTATGAGCAGTACTTC	CASSRGPDSSYEQYF
TRBV5-5	.	TRBJ2-1	TRBD2	TGTGCCAGCAGACTCCTAGCGGGGTCATACAATGAGCAGTTCTTC	CASRLLAGSYNEQFF
TRBV6-5	.	TRBJ2-5	.	TGTGCCAGCAGTTATGGACAGTACCAAGAGACCCAGTACTTC	CASSYGQYQETQYF
TRBV9	once	TRBJ2-7	TRBD1	TGTGCCAGCAGCCCCGGGACAGGTGGGATCTACTCCTACGAGCAGTACTTC	CASSPGTGGIYSYEQYF
TRBV5-1	few	TRBJ1-1	TRBD1	TGCGCCAGCAGCTTAAGACAGGGCAGGGACACTGAAGCTTTCTTT	CASSLRQGRDTEAFF
TRBV19	.	TRBJ1-3	TRBD1	TGTGCCTTGGACAGGGTCGGTAAGTTCGGAAACACCATATATTTT	CALDRVGKFGNTIYF
TRBV7-2	.	TRBJ2-7	.	TGTGCCAGCAGCATTGGGGGGATTTCCTACGAGCAGTACTTC	CASSIGGISYEQYF
TRBV11-2	.	TRBJ1-2	TRBD1	TGTGCCAGCAGCCCAGGACAGGGCAACTATGGCTACACCTTC	CASSPGQGNYGYTF
TRBV2	.	TRBJ1-6	.	TGTGCCAGCGGAGACAGTTATAATTCACCCCTCCACTTT	CASGDSYNSPLHF
TRBV5-6	.	TRBJ1-1	.	TGTGCCAGCAGCTTTCGAGCCACTTCGACTGAAGCTTTCTTT	CASSFRATSTEAFF
TRBV27	.	TRBJ2-1	.	TGTGCCACCGCCGCAGGATCCTACAATGAGCAGTTCTTC	CATAAGSYNEQFF
TRBV19	.	TRBJ1-1	.	TGTGCCAGTATTCCCGCGGTGTGGGGAGGCCCTGAAGCTTTCTTT	CASIPAVWGGPEAFF
TRBV7-2	.	TRBJ1-4	TRBD1	TGTGCCAGCAGCTTAGCGAGCGGACAGGGGGAAAAACTGTTTTTT	CASSLASGQGEKLFF
TRBV10-3	.	TRBJ2-1	.	TGTGCCATCAGTGGACAGTACAATGAGCAGTTCTTC	CAISGQYNEQFF
TRBV18	once	TRBJ2-1	.	TGTGCCAGCTCACAACTCGAAGTATACAATGAGCAGTTCTTC	CASSQLEVYNEQFF
TRBV25-1	.	TRBJ1-2	.	TGTGCCAGCAGGAAAGACAGTCCTAACTATGGCTACACCTTC	CASRKDSPNYGYTF